A single sample gave rise to the 7 T cell receptor beta chains below, sequenced in a study of spatial heterogeneity in lung cancer (dated by TCRdb to about 2019). The meaning of the sample's time point label: sample taken at primary tumor resection. The library was obtained by 5' RACE. Sequencing was performed on a NextSeq 500. TCRdb's own reprocessing of the public reads used fastp at Q25 and MiXCR and kept productive beta chains. Every distinct CDR3 protein forms one entry, paired with its most common genes and DNA. The sample table contains about 92,000 distinct CDR3 sequences; only one count was recorded for around 12% of them. Together, the top ten hold about 41% of the sample. This specimen consisted of PBMCs, obtained at surgery. Source of these receptors: a male donor with early-stage non-small cell lung cancer.

This chain links TRBV19 with TRBJ2-2, with 7 bases identical to TRBD2. The CDR3 runs 15 residues. The V segment lost 4 bases and the J segment 1 base; nucleotides outside the gene matches: 3. Germline V CDR1 and CDR2: LNHDA, SQIVND (reference sequence). The CDR3 is CASSTGGRNTGELFF. CDR3 coding DNA: TGTGCCAGTAGTACTGGCGGGAGGAACACCGGGGAGCTGTTTTTT.

The chain is built from TRBV23-1 and TRBJ1-1, with 9 bases identical to TRBD1. TRBV23-1 has ORF status, its function being uncertain. After removal of 9 bases from V and 0 bases from J, the junction contained 8 bases not matched to a gene. This CDR3 spans 15 amino acids. CDR3 loop: CARGQGTSMNTEAFF. The DNA of the CDR3 is TGCGCCAGGGGACAGGGAACTTCCATGAACACTGAAGCTTTCTTT.

This clonotype appeared a few times. The chain carries TRBV20-1 and TRBJ2-7; no firm D call. Per germline, CDR1 DFQATT and CDR2 SNEGSKA (reference sequence). Trimming took off 7 bases at V and 4 bases at J, with 26 bases between the two ends. CDR3 size: 16 residues. CDR3 sequence: CSGNAPEIGRLYEQYF. The CDR3 nucleotides read TGCAGTGGTAACGCCCCCGAGATAGGGCGTCTATACGAGCAGTACTTC.

At least ten counts were recorded for this clonotype. The chain recombines TRBV5-5 with TRBJ2-5; the D is unclear. V lost 4 bases to trimming and J lost 4 bases, with 5 bases between them. Germline-derived CDR1 and CDR2 are SGHKS and YYEKEE (reference sequence). The CDR3 loop spans 11 amino acids. CDR3 loop: CASSHTETQYF. The CDR3 DNA is TGTGCCAGCAGCCATACAGAGACCCAGTACTTC. Looking up the rest from reference TRBV5-5 and TRBJ2-5 gives the full variable domain: DAGVTQSPTHLIKTRGQQVTLRCSPISGHKSVSWYQQVLGQGPQFIFQYYEKEERGRGNFPDRFSARQFPNYSSELNVNALLLGDSALYLCASSHTETQYFGPGTRLLVL.

The chain recombines TRBV20-1 with TRBJ2-1; 10 positions match TRBD2. The CDR3 runs to 16 residues. CDR1 is DFQATT and CDR2 is SNEGSKA in the germline V gene (reference sequence). With 3 bases clipped from V and 7 bases from J, the junction kept 12 bases outside the gene matches. The CDR3 nucleotides read TGCAGTGCTAGTAGGTTTCGGAGAGCGGGAGGGAATGAGCAGTTCTTC. Protein product: CSASRFRRAGGNEQFF.

This clonotype has a count of ten or more. V usage is TRBV3-1 and J usage is TRBJ1-6; no definite D call. The V end was cut by 2 bases, the J end by 5 bases, with 4 bases between. This CDR3 contains 13 residues. Germline V CDR1 and CDR2: LGHDT, YNNKEL (reference sequence). The CDR3 DNA is TGTGCCAGCAGCCAACCCGATAATTCACCCCTCCACTTT. Protein sequence: CASSQPDNSPLHF.

This clonotype has a count of ten or more. The CDR3 here is CASTIGSGGNEKLFF. Written as DNA, the CDR3 is TGTGCCAGCACCATCGGTTCGGGCGGTAATGAAAAACTGTTTTTT. The chain uses TRBV6-2 or TRBV6-3 and TRBJ1-4; D is undetermined. V lost 7 bases and J 4 bases, leaving 16 bases between the germline ends. The CDR3 extends over 15 amino acids. Germline CDR1 is MNHEY and CDR2 is SVGEGT.